These T cell receptor beta chains were read from a single sample in a study of blood T cell repertoires in COVID-19. Clones were sequenced by immunoSEQ multiplex PCR, and TCRdb holds only the in-frame ones, with some missing. Of around 160,000 clones detected, about four fifths appear once; the ten largest clones hold about 8%. The sequencing input was peripheral blood. Source of these receptors: a human donor with acute or convalescent COVID-19. The donor label of this sample is uncertain. Each CDR3 is given with its conserved first and last residue. The D gene is left open where the match is weak. Clone size is not always given. Where it is, it says once, few, many or a class for expanded clones.

D gene: TRBD2
J gene: TRBJ2-2
V gene: TRBV7-6
clone size: NA
CDR3 protein: CASSLGTSGTGELFF
CDR3 DNA: TGTGCCAGCAGCCTAGGGACTAGCGGAACCGGGGAGCTGTTTTTT

D gene: TRBD1
J gene: TRBJ1-2
V gene: TRBV5-1
clone size: NA
CDR3 protein: CASSLEIGTGVGYTF
CDR3 DNA: TGCGCCAGCAGCTTGGAGATCGGGACAGGGGTCGGCTACACCTTC

D gene: NA
J gene: TRBJ2-1
V gene: TRBV19
clone size: NA
CDR3 protein: CASSSRDTKFF
CDR3 DNA: TGTGCCAGTAGTAGCCGAGACACGAAGTTCTTC

D gene: NA
J gene: TRBJ1-2
V gene: TRBV18
clone size: few
CDR3 protein: CASSRQGQEGYTF
CDR3 DNA: TGTGCCAGCTCAAGGCAGGGGCAAGAAGGCTACACCTTC

D gene: NA
J gene: TRBJ1-1
V gene: TRBV19
clone size: NA
CDR3 protein: CASSIGGGYTEAFF
CDR3 DNA: TGTGCCAGTAGTATAGGAGGGGGTTACACTGAAGCTTTCTTT

D gene: NA
J gene: TRBJ1-4
V gene: TRBV5-1
clone size: once
CDR3 protein: CASSQDISNEKLFF
CDR3 DNA: TGCGCCAGCAGCCAGGACATCAGTAATGAAAAACTGTTTTTT

D gene: TRBD1
J gene: TRBJ2-5
V gene: TRBV7-7
clone size: NA
CDR3 protein: CASSFSLTGKETQYF
CDR3 DNA: TGTGCCAGCAGCTTCTCATTGACAGGGAAAGAGACCCAGTACTTC

D gene: NA
J gene: TRBJ2-7
V gene: TRBV9
clone size: NA
CDR3 protein: CASSPFTGTREQYF
CDR3 DNA: TGTGCCAGCAGCCCCTTCACAGGGACGAGAGAGCAGTACTTC

D gene: TRBD1
J gene: TRBJ2-2
V gene: TRBV18
clone size: NA
CDR3 protein: CASSRQGQNTGELFF
CDR3 DNA: TGTGCCAGCTCAAGACAGGGGCAGAACACCGGGGAGCTGTTTTTT

D gene: NA
J gene: TRBJ1-1
V gene: TRBV12-3/TRBV12-4
clone size: NA
CDR3 protein: CASSLRGNTEAFF
CDR3 DNA: TGTGCCAGCAGTTTACGGGGAAACACTGAAGCTTTCTTT

D gene: NA
J gene: TRBJ1-2
V gene: TRBV5-6
clone size: NA
CDR3 protein: CASSAHGAHYGYTF
CDR3 DNA: TGTGCCAGCAGCGCCCATGGAGCGCACTATGGCTACACCTTC

D gene: NA
J gene: TRBJ1-2
V gene: TRBV19
clone size: NA
CDR3 protein: CASSPAAFNYGYTF
CDR3 DNA: TGTGCCAGTAGTCCTGCGGCGTTTAACTATGGCTACACCTTC

D gene: NA
J gene: TRBJ1-4
V gene: TRBV7-9
clone size: NA
CDR3 protein: CASSLWGENGEKLFF
CDR3 DNA: TGTGCCAGCAGCTTATGGGGGGAAAACGGTGAAAAACTGTTTTTT

D gene: NA
J gene: TRBJ1-5
V gene: TRBV5-4
clone size: once
CDR3 protein: CASSRGGNQPQHF
CDR3 DNA: TGTGCCAGCAGTCGGGGTGGCAATCAGCCCCAGCATTTT

D gene: TRBD2
J gene: TRBJ2-2
V gene: TRBV9
clone size: NA
CDR3 protein: CASSASGSNTGELFF
CDR3 DNA: TGTGCCAGCAGCGCTAGCGGGTCGAACACCGGGGAGCTGTTTTTT

D gene: NA
J gene: TRBJ1-2
V gene: TRBV6-6
clone size: NA
CDR3 protein: CASVNRGHGDGYTF
CDR3 DNA: TGTGCCAGCGTAAATCGGGGTCACGGCGATGGCTACACCTTC

D gene: TRBD1
J gene: TRBJ1-2
V gene: TRBV9
clone size: NA
CDR3 protein: CASSVRQGVNYGYTF
CDR3 DNA: TGTGCCAGCAGCGTCCGGCAGGGGGTAAACTATGGCTACACCTTC

D gene: NA
J gene: TRBJ1-1
V gene: TRBV6-5
clone size: NA
CDR3 protein: CASSLNRQRNTEAFF
CDR3 DNA: TGTGCCAGCAGTTTAAACCGACAGCGGAACACTGAAGCTTTCTTT

D gene: TRBD1
J gene: TRBJ1-2
V gene: TRBV19
clone size: NA
CDR3 protein: CASSIRAQGDGYTF
CDR3 DNA: TGTGCCAGTAGTATAAGGGCGCAGGGGGATGGCTACACCTTC

D gene: NA
J gene: TRBJ2-2
V gene: TRBV7-9
clone size: NA
CDR3 protein: CASSFETGSSSGELFF
CDR3 DNA: TGTGCCAGCAGCTTTGAGACAGGTTCCTCATCCGGGGAGCTGTTTTTT

D gene: NA
J gene: TRBJ2-5
V gene: TRBV27
clone size: few
CDR3 protein: CASSFRRGRDETQYF
CDR3 DNA: TGTGCCAGCAGTTTTCGGCGGGGCCGAGATGAGACCCAGTACTTC

D gene: NA
J gene: TRBJ1-4
V gene: TRBV13
clone size: NA
CDR3 protein: CASSLGTGEKLFF
CDR3 DNA: TGTGCCAGCAGCTTAGGCACGGGGGAAAAACTGTTTTTT

D gene: NA
J gene: TRBJ1-4
V gene: TRBV15
clone size: NA
CDR3 protein: CATRQGLVGEKLFF
CDR3 DNA: TGTGCCACCAGGCAGGGGCTGGTGGGGGAAAAACTGTTTTTT

D gene: NA
J gene: TRBJ1-3
V gene: TRBV9
clone size: NA
CDR3 protein: CASSEGISGNTIYF
CDR3 DNA: TGTGCCAGCAGCGAGGGGATCTCTGGAAACACCATATATTTT